This T cell receptor beta chain was recovered during a study of T cells in Graves' hyperthyroidism and ophthalmopathy. Germline CDR1 and CDR2: SGHVS and FQNEAQ. V shed 3 bases and J shed 0 bases, with 11 bases lying between them. CDR3 length: 15 residues. In this sample, this clonotype turned up many times. The diagnostic basis comprised clinical symptoms, serum thyroxine and TRAb, thyroid ultrasound and orbital computed tomography. Amplified TCR beta CDR3 regions came from RNA transcripts. HTBI primers were employed in a first-round RT-PCR of the TCR CDR3. A single record per CDR3 protein comes from TCRdb applying MiXCR to the multiplex PCR reads. The table has about 640,000 distinct CDR3 sequences, around 13% seen once; the top ten hold approximately 12%.

This chain uses TRBV7-8 with TRBJ1-1, with unresolved D. Sequencing was carried out using blood. This clonotype was sampled from a woman aged 45 to 65 with Graves' ophthalmopathy. DNA of the CDR3: TGTGCCAGCAGCTTTGTACCCCCGATGAACACTGAAGCTTTCTTT. It is translated as CASSFVPPMNTEAFF.